Listed below are T cell receptor beta chains from one sample, sequenced in a study of regulatory T cells in long-lasting Graves disease. One entry per CDR3 protein results from TCRdb running MiXCR on the multiplex PCR reads. This table holds hundreds of thousands of distinct CDR3 sequences, roughly 16% found once. This specimen was peripheral blood mononuclear cells (PBMCs), taken at new diagnosis, from a patient treated with antithyroid drugs. Receptor source: a female donor with Graves disease. CDR3s include the opening cysteine and the closing phenylalanine or tryptophan. Each record gives: D gene, V gene, J gene, clone size, CDR3 protein, CDR3 DNA. A D gene is named only where the DNA matches it firmly. Some rows mark clone size as missing; the rest say once, few, many or name a class of expanded clone.

NA	TRBV12-5	TRBJ1-5	NA	CASGLVLGRNSNQPQHF	TGTGCTAGTGGTTTGGTACTCGGCCGTAATAGCAATCAGCCCCAGCATTTT
NA	TRBV7-9	TRBJ2-7	many	CASSLDPRNEQYF	TGTGCCAGCAGCTTAGATCCCAGAAACGAGCAGTACTTC
NA	TRBV29-1	TRBJ1-3	many	CSVDINRAGNTIYF	TGCAGCGTTGATATAAACAGGGCTGGAAACACCATATATTTT
NA	TRBV7-9	TRBJ2-2	many	CASSLDNEYTGELFF	TGTGCCAGCAGCTTAGATAATGAATACACCGGGGAGCTGTTTTTT
NA	TRBV28	TRBJ1-5	many	CASRAINQPQHF	TGTGCCAGCAGGGCAATCAATCAGCCCCAGCATTTT
NA	TRBV7-2	TRBJ2-5	NA	CASASGTQYF	TGTGCCAGCGCTTCAGGGACCCAGTACTTC
NA	TRBV5-6	TRBJ1-5	many	CASSFLGQPQHF	TGTGCCAGCAGCTTCCTGGGTCAGCCCCAGCATTTT
TRBD2	TRBV7-9	TRBJ2-1	NA	CASSSGLSGVEQFF	TGTGCCAGCAGCTCCGGACTAAGCGGGGTTGAGCAGTTCTTC
TRBD1	TRBV5-6	TRBJ1-1	few	CASSTLGGTDQMNTEAFF	TGTGCCAGCAGCACTCTCGGAGGGACAGATCAAATGAACACTGAAGCTTTCTTT
NA	TRBV7-9	TRBJ1-5	few	CASSLEHQPQHF	TGTGCCAGCAGCTTAGAACATCAGCCCCAGCATTTT
TRBD2	TRBV20-1	TRBJ2-1	few	CSAIKGGGRPYNEQFF	TGCAGTGCCATAAAGGGCGGGGGGCGCCCCTACAATGAGCAGTTCTTC
NA	TRBV7-9	TRBJ2-7	many	CASSNSPAYEQYF	TGTGCCAGCAGCAACAGTCCAGCTTACGAGCAGTACTTC
NA	TRBV28	TRBJ2-3	many	CASSFPAGRPDTQYF	TGTGCCAGCAGTTTTCCTGCGGGCCGGCCAGATACGCAGTATTTT
TRBD1	TRBV28	TRBJ2-7	many	CASSFDPTGMNEQYF	TGTGCCAGCAGTTTCGATCCGACAGGGATGAACGAGCAGTACTTC
NA	TRBV7-2	TRBJ1-6	once	CASSLVFLALRNSPLHF	TGTGCCAGCAGCTTAGTTTTTTTAGCTCTACGGAACTCACCCCTCCACTTT
NA	TRBV7-2	TRBJ2-1	many	CASSRKEVIEQFF	TGTGCCAGCAGCCGGAAGGAGGTTATTGAGCAGTTCTTC
TRBD1	TRBV28	TRBJ2-5	few	CASSWAGGGETQYF	TGTGCCAGCAGTTGGGCAGGGGGCGGGGAGACCCAGTACTTC
NA	TRBV7-9	TRBJ1-2	many	CASSPEGRYGYTF	TGTGCCAGCAGTCCTGAGGGGCGATATGGCTACACCTTC
NA	TRBV7-9	TRBJ2-5	NA	CASKKSGHLQETQYF	TGTGCCAGCAAGAAATCAGGACACCTACAAGAGACCCAGTACTTC
TRBD1	TRBV27	TRBJ2-1	many	CASSTGQGSYNEQFF	TGTGCCAGCAGTACGGGACAGGGCTCCTACAATGAGCAGTTCTTC
TRBD1	TRBV12-3/TRBV12-4	TRBJ2-7	many	CASSPGTGAPYEQYF	TGTGCCAGCAGTCCCGGGACAGGGGCTCCCTACGAGCAGTACTTC
TRBD2	TRBV11-2	TRBJ2-5	NA	CASSLGSAGTSGKETQYF	TGTGCCAGCAGCTTAGGATCAGCGGGGACTAGCGGCAAGGAGACCCAGTACTTC
TRBD1	TRBV29-1	TRBJ2-7	NA	CSAGGQGGEQYF	TGCAGCGCCGGGGGACAGGGGGGCGAGCAGTACTTC
NA	TRBV3-1	TRBJ2-7	many	CASCSTVSYEQYF	TGTGCCAGCTGTTCGACGGTTTCCTACGAGCAGTACTTC
TRBD1	TRBV19	TRBJ1-1	few	CASTIFQGATTEAFF	TGTGCCAGTACTATATTCCAGGGGGCGACCACTGAAGCTTTCTTT
TRBD1	TRBV24-1	TRBJ2-3	NA	CATSEKTGLSDTQYF	TGTGCCACCAGTGAAAAGACAGGGCTATCAGATACGCAGTATTTT
NA	TRBV29-1	TRBJ2-7	many	CSVVKGAYEQYF	TGCAGCGTTGTAAAGGGGGCCTACGAGCAGTACTTC
NA	TRBV13	TRBJ1-2	many	CASSLRLGANYGYTF	TGTGCCAGCAGCCTTAGGTTGGGGGCCAACTATGGCTACACCTTC
TRBD2	TRBV6-1	TRBJ2-4	many	CASRSLTSGSSLFRAKNIQYF	TGTGCCAGCAGATCCCTTACTAGCGGGAGCTCCCTTTTTCGGGCCAAAAACATTCAGTACTTC
NA	TRBV5-1	TRBJ2-4	many	CASSLAATRKNIQYF	TGCGCCAGCAGCTTGGCAGCGACTAGGAAAAACATTCAGTACTTC
NA	TRBV19	TRBJ2-1	many	CASSITWGTYNEQFF	TGTGCCAGTAGTATTACGTGGGGGACCTACAATGAGCAGTTCTTC
NA	TRBV7-8	TRBJ2-5	many	CASSTDRIQETQYF	TGTGCCAGCAGCACCGACAGGATACAAGAGACCCAGTACTTC
NA	TRBV9	TRBJ2-2	many	CASSPYVDNTGELFF	TGTGCCAGCAGCCCCTACGTAGACAACACCGGGGAGCTGTTTTTT
TRBD1	TRBV2	TRBJ2-6	many	CASSEQGAGGANVLTF	TGTGCCAGCAGTGAACAGGGGGCGGGCGGGGCCAACGTCCTGACTTTC
TRBD1	TRBV20-1	TRBJ2-7	NA	CSARDHRGDYEQYF	TGCAGTGCTAGAGATCACAGGGGTGATTACGAGCAGTACTTC
TRBD2	TRBV3-1	TRBJ2-1	many	CASSQDVLAGALPNEQFF	TGTGCCAGCAGCCAAGATGTTCTAGCGGGGGCCTTACCCAATGAGCAGTTCTTC
NA	TRBV5-1	TRBJ1-1	many	CASSLDVQLNTEAFF	TGCGCCAGCAGCTTGGATGTACAGCTGAACACTGAAGCTTTCTTT
TRBD1	TRBV12-3/TRBV12-4	TRBJ1-2	few	CASSTRGGSSYGYTF	TGTGCCAGCAGTACCAGGGGGGGATCTAGCTATGGCTACACCTTC
NA	TRBV4-3	TRBJ2-7	few	CASSLVWAPYEQYF	TGCGCCAGCAGCCTCGTGTGGGCCCCCTACGAGCAGTACTTC
TRBD1	TRBV5-1	TRBJ2-2	NA	CASSSLDRPNTGELFF	TGCGCCAGCAGCTCCCTGGACAGGCCAAACACCGGGGAGCTGTTTTTT
TRBD1	TRBV12-3/TRBV12-4	TRBJ1-1	many	CASSKQGEYTEAFF	TGTGCCAGCAGCAAACAGGGGGAATACACTGAAGCTTTCTTT
TRBD1	TRBV30	TRBJ1-5	many	CAWSVKGQGSQPQHF	TGTGCCTGGAGTGTAAAGGGACAGGGAAGTCAGCCCCAGCATTTT
NA	TRBV28	TRBJ2-5	NA	CASSSPAETQYF	TGTGCCAGCAGTTCCCCGGCAGAGACCCAGTACTTC
TRBD1	TRBV2	TRBJ2-2	many	CASSSQGRNTGELFF	TGTGCCAGCAGTTCACAGGGGCGGAACACCGGGGAGCTGTTTTTT
TRBD1	TRBV27	TRBJ2-7	many	CASSLSGGYYEQYF	TGTGCCAGCAGCCTGTCAGGGGGCTACTACGAGCAGTACTTC
TRBD2	TRBV3-1	TRBJ2-1	many	CASSRAGGPYYNEQFF	TGTGCCAGCAGCCGAGCGGGAGGGCCCTACTACAATGAGCAGTTCTTC
TRBD2	TRBV28	TRBJ2-2	many	CATTPLAANTGELFF	TGTGCCACCACCCCGCTAGCGGCGAACACCGGGGAGCTGTTTTTT
NA	TRBV28	TRBJ1-5	few	CASTPQGSQPQHF	TGTGCCAGCACCCCCCAGGGGAGTCAGCCCCAGCATTTT
NA	TRBV28	TRBJ2-1	few	CASSFGYQQFF	TGTGCCAGCAGTTTTGGGTATCAGCAGTTCTTC
TRBD1	TRBV6-5	TRBJ2-7	many	CASSYPRGQPSYEQYF	TGTGCCAGCAGTTACCCAAGGGGACAGCCCTCCTACGAGCAGTACTTC
NA	TRBV6-1	TRBJ1-2	NA	CAGSESTANYGYTF	TGTGCCGGCAGTGAATCTACGGCTAACTATGGCTACACCTTC
TRBD1	TRBV27	TRBJ2-3	many	CASSLSKGRGMADTQYF	TGTGCCAGCAGTTTATCTAAGGGCAGGGGGATGGCAGATACGCAGTATTTT
TRBD2	TRBV12-3/TRBV12-4	TRBJ2-1	few	CASSPGLAGEFF	TGTGCCAGCAGCCCCGGACTAGCGGGGGAGTTCTTC
TRBD1	TRBV29-1	TRBJ2-5	many	CSVPGQPQETQYF	TGCAGCGTGCCGGGACAGCCACAAGAGACCCAGTACTTC